This TCR beta chain was sequenced in a study of T-cell memory formation after mild COVID-19 (dated by TCRdb to the early 2020s). Notes on the research overall: Most TCR sequence clusters were specific to one of the two donors. T-cell clones expanding and contracting after mild COVID-19 in a couple of donors were tracked by longitudinal TCRalpha and TCRbeta repertoire sequencing. The cohort was made up of two young adult volunteers, one female and one male, who were previously healthy. The paper as a whole reports these results and caveats: From day 15 to 85, contracting clones showed balanced CD4/CD8 phenotypes, whereas a second wave of clones that expanded from day 15 to 37 leaned towards CD4+. The second-wave clones that peaked on day 37 were not confirmed to be SARS-CoV-2 specific. The study covered only a couple of mild cases, and larger cohorts including severe cases with pre-infection samples were considered necessary. Contracting CD4+ clones appeared mostly in the CM and EM memory subsets, whereas CD8+ clones were enriched in EMRA. Some responding clones were detected in pre-infection memory, suggesting pre-existing cross-reactive memory T cells joined the SARS-CoV-2 response.

Concerning this clonotype: Its antigen has not been determined. Within one base of it there is no much larger clone, and no base qualities were kept.

PBMCs were isolated by Ficoll-Paque density gradient centrifugation. Sequencing instrument: Illumina NovaSeq 6000. TCRalpha and TCRbeta cDNA libraries were constructed by 5'RACE with constant-segment primers, with sample barcodes and unique molecular identifiers being introduced. RNA was extracted from every sample with Trizol reagent. Amplification of the libraries took two PCR steps, and the second step added a second sample barcode plus Illumina TruSeq adapters. Sequencing of the libraries was done on an Illumina NovaSeq, producing 2 x 150 bp paired-end reads. Per the source publication's procedure: The reads were demultiplexed and collapsed into UMI-guided consensus sequences using migec v1.2.7. Using mixcr v2.1.11, UMI consensuses were aligned to TRA and TRB V and J templates and then assembled into clonotypes. Expanded or contracted clonotypes were those called significant by both edgeR and NoisET, with noise models trained on biological replicates. For edgeR calls, the cutoffs were a false discovery rate-adjusted p below 0.01 and a log2 fold-change threshold of 1. As an exploratory analysis of dynamics, PCA with hierarchical clustering was applied to max-normalized trajectories of the 1000 most abundant clonotypes. Separately sequenced CD4+ and CD8+ repertoires were used to assign a CD4 or CD8 phenotype to each responding clone. TCRdb reprocessed the public reads (quality trimming at Q25 with fastp, clone calling with MiXCR) and kept in-frame beta chains. Each record represents a unique CDR3 protein, reported with the most common genes and DNA among its rows. The V and J calls and clone size are TCRdb's, not the authors'. The sample table holds under 250,000 distinct CDR3 sequences, of which approximately 15% were seen once. The ten largest clones represent more than 2% of the sample.

The CDR3, cysteine through phenylalanine, is 14 amino acids long. Only the CDR3 DNA stays, 42 bases, in frame from base 1. Compared with germline, V lacks 1 base and J lacks 6 bases; bases without a gene match: 5. According to the germline V gene, CDR1 reads MNHEY and CDR2 reads SVGEGT. The sample was PBMCs or a T cell subset sorted from them (not recorded which). The rearrangement combines TRBV6-2 or TRBV6-3 with TRBJ2-7; 8 nucleotides in the junction match TRBD1. The origin of this receptor is an adult woman who had mild COVID-19 (a few samples of this study predate the infection). The sample titles of this study are shuffled in the database, so cell type and time point are left out; the donor was told from shared clones. The nucleotides are TGTGCCAGCAGTTACTTGGCAGGGGGCGTCGAGCAGTACTTC. It encodes CASSYLAGGVEQYF.